These 21 T cell receptor beta chains came from one sample sequenced in a study of cytomegalovirus exposure and HLA in healthy donors. The PCR had 60 Vbeta and 13 Jbeta primers. Some clones are missing from TCRdb's copy, which holds only in-frame ones; the method was immunoSEQ multiplex PCR. In the table there are about 98,000 clones, 55% to 75% of which are singletons. Material: PBMCs. Every receptor here comes from a man in his fifties or sixties in good health and CMV-seronegative.

The chain employs TRBV7-3 and TRBJ2-2; D may be TRBD1 (6 bases). Per germline, CDR1 SGHTA and CDR2 FQGTGA. The germline V and J ends were trimmed by 0 bases and 5 bases, with 10 bases remaining between them. The CDR3 covers 15 residues. The CDR3 DNA is TGTGCCAGCAGCTTAACGGGGGCTGGGACCGGGGAGCTGTTTTTT. As protein: CASSLTGAGTGELFF.

The chain is built from TRBV6-5 and TRBJ2-3, with 7 bases lining up with TRBD2. V lost 0 bases and J lost 2; bases outside the gene matches: 5. CDR3 size: 16 residues. CDR1 is MNHEY, CDR2 SVGAGI, per germline. The CDR3 loop is CASSYSTSGTTDTQYF. The CDR3 DNA is TGTGCCAGCAGTTACTCAACCAGCGGGACCACAGATACGCAGTATTTT.

The J gene is TRBJ2-1, the V gene TRBV2, with D hard to call. Per the germline V gene, CDR1 is SNHLY and CDR2 is FYNNEI. V was clipped by 6 bases and J by 8 bases, with 11 bases between them. The CDR3 has 12 residues. The CDR3 is CASSPRSDEQFF. The DNA for the CDR3 is TGTGCCAGCAGCCCGAGGTCTGATGAGCAGTTCTTC.

V and J are TRBV5-1 and TRBJ2-6; the match to TRBD1 covers 10 bases. V was clipped by 4 bases and J by 4 bases; unmatched bases: 5. The germline CDR1 and CDR2 sequences are SGHRS and YFSETQ. This CDR3 is built from 16 residues. The CDR3 bases are TGCGCCAGCAGCGCGACAGGGGGCACGGGGGCCAACGTCCTGACTTTC. This sequence encodes CASSATGGTGANVLTF.

The rearrangement links TRBV5-1 to TRBJ2-3; TRBD1 matches at 8 bases. This CDR3 is built from 17 residues. CDR1 is SGHRS and CDR2 is YFSETQ in the germline V gene. V trimming: 0 bases; J trimming: 6 bases; junction bases outside the gene matches: 12. CDR3 DNA: TGCGCCAGCAGCTTGGCCCCAGGGGGCCTTGTCTCTGATACGCAGTATTTT. Translating gives CASSLAPGGLVSDTQYF.

This clone has only one observation. The V gene is TRBV4-1, the J gene TRBJ2-5; D may be TRBD2 (6 bases). Trimming removed 1 base from V and 5 bases from J, with 14 bases in between. This CDR3 is 15 amino acids long. The germline V gene has CDR1 MGHRA and CDR2 YSYEKL. CDR3 amino acids: CASSQARLGGETQYF. The CDR3, as DNA: TGCGCCAGCAGCCAAGCCAGACTAGGTGGGGAGACCCAGTACTTC.

The chain has TRBV19 and TRBJ2-7, with D tentatively TRBD2 (8 bases). The V end was cut by 1 base, the J end by 1 base, with 17 bases between. The CDR3 loop spans 17 amino acids. The germline gives CDR1 LNHDA, CDR2 SQIVND (reference sequence). CDR3 nucleotide sequence: TGTGCCAGTAGTATAGTCTACAGGGGCGGGGGGTCCTACGAGCAGTACTTC. It specifies CASSIVYRGGGSYEQYF. The variable domain in full, completed from reference TRBV19 and TRBJ2-7, reads DGGITQSPKYLFRKEGQNVTLSCEQNLNHDAMYWYRQDPGQGLRLIYYSQIVNDFQKGDIAEGYSVSREKKESFPLTVTSAQKNPTAFYLCASSIVYRGGGSYEQYFGPGTRLTVT.

The rearrangement joins TRBV29-1 to TRBJ2-2, with a possible D match to TRBD1 (6 bases). The V gene lost 5 bases and the J gene lost 2 bases, with 12 bases spanning the gap. This CDR3 has 14 residues. Germline CDR1 and CDR2: SQVTM and ANQGSEA. In DNA, the CDR3 is TGCAGCGTTTCCCGGACAGATAACACCGGGGAGCTGTTTTTT. This translates into CSVSRTDNTGELFF.

The chain is built from TRBV28 and TRBJ1-3, with D possibly TRBD1 on 6 matching bases. V lost 5 bases to trimming and J lost 4 bases, with 15 bases between them. CDR3 size: 15 residues. Germline values: CDR1 MDHEN, CDR2 SYDVKM. As DNA, the CDR3 is TGTGCCAGCAGTACCCTCCCGGGACACGGAAACACCATATATTTT. This translates into CASSTLPGHGNTIYF.

The chain employs TRBV4-2 and TRBJ2-7; a weak D match, TRBD1 (5 bases). Germline CDR1 reads LGHNA; CDR2 reads YNFKEQ. Trimming took 0 bases from V and 5 from J, leaving 14 bases between them. This CDR3 is 15 amino acids long. CDR3 nucleotide sequence: TGTGCCAGCAGCCAAGATCTTACAGGTTACGACGAGCAGTACTTC. It specifies CASSQDLTGYDEQYF.

The chain carries TRBV5-1 and TRBJ2-7; 14 bases align to TRBD2. V lost 2 bases, J lost 2 bases, and 6 bases stayed unmatched. CDR1 is SGHRS, CDR2 YFSETQ, per germline. The CDR3 sequence is 17 residues long. The CDR3 DNA reads as TGCGCCAGCAGCTTAAGACTAGCGGGAGGGAAAACCTACGAGCAGTACTTC. This translates into CASSLRLAGGKTYEQYF.

The chain carries TRBV23-1 and TRBJ2-1, with 12 bases lining up with TRBD2. TRBV23-1 qualifies as an ORF whose function is uncertain. The CDR3 runs to 19 residues. The V and J ends lost 4 bases and 2 bases, in that order; junction bases with no gene match: 12. The CDR3 protein is CASSPTTSGSVTAYNEQFF. In DNA, the CDR3 is TGCGCCAGCAGTCCAACGACTAGCGGGAGCGTGACGGCCTACAATGAGCAGTTCTTC.

As to this clone: The germline gene is not matched at one end of the junction; a read error may be the cause. This chain connects TRBV6-1 to TRBJ2-7; TRBD1 matches at 8 bases. The CDR3 loop spans 13 amino acids. Germline CDR1 MNHNS, CDR2 SASEGT. CDR3 bases: TGTGCCAGCAGTGGTGGGACAGGCTACGAGCAGGACTTC. Translating gives CASSGGTGYEQDF.

The chain is built from TRBV27 and TRBJ1-4; TRBD1 matches 7 bases. This CDR3 has 16 amino acids. Trimming took 8 bases from V and 7 from J; bases not matched to a gene: 16. Germline CDR1 reads MNHEY; CDR2 reads SMNVEV (reference sequence). The CDR3 loop reads CASFGTANTTAEKLFF. CDR3 sequence (DNA): TGTGCCAGCTTCGGGACAGCGAATACCACGGCTGAAAAACTGTTTTTT.

The chain links TRBV5-4 to TRBJ2-5, with D perhaps TRBD1 (8 bases). The CDR3 spans 13 residues. Germline V lookup: CDR1 SGHNT, CDR2 YYREEE (reference sequence). Trimming stripped 3 bases from V and 5 bases from J, with 11 bases between. Here the CDR3 reads CASSSQGGETQYF. DNA for the CDR3: TGTGCCAGCAGCTCACAGGGGGGGGAGACCCAGTACTTC.

The gene calls are TRBV6-6 and TRBJ2-7; D is uncertain. The germline gives CDR1 MNHNY, CDR2 SVGAGI (reference sequence). This CDR3 spans 11 amino acids. Between the trimmed V and J ends, which lost 4 bases and 3 bases, there was a span of 4 bases. The CDR3 DNA follows: TGTGCCAGCAGTTTTCTCTACGAGCAGTACTTC. This encodes CASSFLYEQYF.

The chain links TRBV28 to TRBJ2-7; the match to TRBD1 covers 9 bases. Trimming took 7 bases from V and 4 from J; bases not matched to a gene: 14. Germline CDR1 is MDHEN and CDR2 is SYDVKM. There are 16 residues in the CDR3. CDR3 bases: TGTGCCAGCACCCCAGGAGGGACAGGGAGCGAGTACGAGCAGTACTTC. Translated: CASTPGGTGSEYEQYF. The variable domain in full, with the rest retrieved from reference TRBV28 and TRBJ2-7, is DVKVTQSSRYLVKRTGEKVFLECVQDMDHENMFWYRQDPGLGLRLIYFSYDVKMKEKGDIPEGYSVSREKKERFSLILESASTNQTSMYLCASTPGGTGSEYEQYFGPGTRLTVT.

This chain connects TRBV4-1 to TRBJ2-1; 10 nucleotides agree with TRBD1. This CDR3 contains 16 residues. After removal of 2 bases from V and 6 bases from J, the junction contained 7 bases not matched to a gene. The germline V gene encodes CDR1 MGHRA and CDR2 YSYEKL. CDR3 bases: TGCGCCAGCAGCCAACCCGGGACAGGGGATGGCAATGAGCAGTTCTTC. Its translation is CASSQPGTGDGNEQFF.

DNA of the CDR3: TGTGCCAGCAGTCCCGGGACAGCGGGCGAGCAGTACTTC. Protein: CASSPGTAGEQYF. The genes are TRBV6-5 and TRBJ2-7, with a possible D match to TRBD1 (7 bases). Trimming took 5 bases from V and 6 from J, leaving 14 bases between them. The CDR3 is 13 amino acids. Germline assignment: CDR1 MNHEY and CDR2 SVGAGI.

The rearrangement joins TRBV2 to TRBJ2-1; TRBD1 aligns across 10 bases. V lost 3 bases, J lost 0 bases, and 2 bases stayed unmatched. In germline, CDR1 is SNHLY, CDR2 FYNNEI. The CDR3 covers 16 residues. The CDR3 DNA reads TGTGCCAGCAGTGAGGACAGGGGGAGCTCCTACAATGAGCAGTTCTTC. As protein: CASSEDRGSSYNEQFF.

This clone was seen a handful of times. The gene calls are TRBV18 and TRBJ2-3; 9 bases match TRBD1. This CDR3 is built from 18 residues. Germline V CDR1 and CDR2: KGHSH, LQKENI. Trimming cost V 2 bases and J 1 base; bases outside gene matches: 10. CDR3 loop: CASSPRTGAKTGTDTQYF. CDR3 DNA sequence: TGTGCCAGCTCACCAAGGACAGGGGCTAAGACAGGCACAGATACGCAGTATTTT.